Listed below are T cell receptor beta chains from one sample, sequenced in a study of T cell responses to AZD1222 COVID-19 vaccine. Sequenced by immunoSEQ multiplex PCR; TCRdb stores in-frame clones only, minus some. The sample holds some 150,000 clones, around nine tenths seen once. The sequencing used peripheral blood, collected on day 0 of AZD1222 vaccination. Receptor source: an adult in good health. The CDR3 runs from the conserved cysteine through the conserved F or W. D genes are given only for firm matches. A clone size is listed for some rows: how often the clone was seen (once, few, many), or a class if it is expanded.

v_call: TRBV30
clone_size: -
j_call: TRBJ2-7
d_call: TRBD1
cdr3_aa: CAWSVGGQVYEQYF
cdr3_nt: TGTGCCTGGAGTGTAGGGGGACAGGTCTACGAGCAGTACTTC

v_call: TRBV19
clone_size: -
j_call: TRBJ2-1
d_call: TRBD1
cdr3_aa: CATWDSPNEQFF
cdr3_nt: TGTGCCACTTGGGACAGTCCAAATGAGCAGTTCTTC

v_call: TRBV2
clone_size: -
j_call: TRBJ1-5
d_call: -
cdr3_aa: CASSELVYSNQPQHF
cdr3_nt: TGTGCCAGCAGTGAATTGGTGTATAGCAATCAGCCCCAGCATTTT

v_call: TRBV5-1
clone_size: -
j_call: TRBJ1-2
d_call: -
cdr3_aa: CASSLDANREYGYTF
cdr3_nt: TGCGCCAGCAGCCTGGACGCAAACCGGGAGTATGGCTACACCTTC

v_call: TRBV24-1
clone_size: -
j_call: TRBJ2-2
d_call: TRBD1
cdr3_aa: CATSDWAGQGVNTGELFF
cdr3_nt: TGTGCCACCAGTGATTGGGCGGGACAGGGAGTTAACACCGGGGAGCTGTTTTTT

v_call: TRBV5-1
clone_size: -
j_call: TRBJ2-2
d_call: -
cdr3_aa: CASSLVPVSLSSGELFF
cdr3_nt: TGCGCCAGCAGCTTGGTGCCGGTCAGCTTGAGCTCCGGGGAGCTGTTTTTT

v_call: TRBV11-3
clone_size: -
j_call: TRBJ2-7
d_call: TRBD1
cdr3_aa: CASSLDGTGGEQYF
cdr3_nt: TGTGCCAGCAGCTTAGATGGGACAGGAGGCGAGCAGTACTTC

v_call: TRBV4-1
clone_size: -
j_call: TRBJ2-7
d_call: TRBD1
cdr3_aa: CASSQVPGTGTYEQYF
cdr3_nt: TGCGCCAGCAGCCAAGTTCCCGGGACAGGTACCTACGAGCAGTACTTC

v_call: TRBV15
clone_size: -
j_call: TRBJ1-2
d_call: -
cdr3_aa: CATSRDSLANYGYTF
cdr3_nt: TGTGCCACCAGCAGAGATTCTCTCGCTAACTATGGCTACACCTTC

v_call: TRBV5-1
clone_size: -
j_call: TRBJ2-7
d_call: -
cdr3_aa: CASSLRISRGNEQYF
cdr3_nt: TGCGCCAGCAGCTTGAGGATTAGCAGGGGCAACGAGCAGTACTTC

v_call: TRBV24-1
clone_size: -
j_call: TRBJ1-1
d_call: -
cdr3_aa: CATSDPLLAPNEAFF
cdr3_nt: TGTGCCACCAGTGACCCGCTTTTGGCCCCAAATGAAGCTTTCTTT

v_call: TRBV28
clone_size: -
j_call: TRBJ2-7
d_call: TRBD1
cdr3_aa: CASSSGQGAIYEQYF
cdr3_nt: TGTGCCAGCAGTTCGGGACAGGGGGCGATCTACGAGCAGTACTTC

v_call: TRBV19
clone_size: -
j_call: TRBJ2-3
d_call: -
cdr3_aa: CASSRTVPRDTQYF
cdr3_nt: TGTGCCAGTAGCAGGACAGTTCCCCGAGATACGCAGTATTTT

v_call: TRBV27
clone_size: -
j_call: TRBJ1-6
d_call: -
cdr3_aa: CASSPQGNSPLHF
cdr3_nt: TGTGCCAGCAGTCCCCAGGGGAATTCACCCCTCCACTTT

v_call: TRBV4-2
clone_size: -
j_call: TRBJ2-1
d_call: -
cdr3_aa: CASSQDPSRYNEQFF
cdr3_nt: TGTGCCAGCAGCCAAGATCCTTCCCGCTACAATGAGCAGTTCTTC

v_call: TRBV5-1
clone_size: -
j_call: TRBJ2-7
d_call: TRBD1
cdr3_aa: CASSLQGAGSYEQYF
cdr3_nt: TGCGCCAGCAGCTTACAGGGGGCTGGTAGCTACGAGCAGTACTTC

v_call: TRBV10-3
clone_size: once
j_call: TRBJ2-7
d_call: -
cdr3_aa: CAVRDLTYEQYF
cdr3_nt: TGTGCCGTCCGGGACTTAACCTACGAGCAGTACTTC